Ten or more counts support the clone carrying this TCR beta chain. Antigen: not known. V was shortened by 0 bases and J by 8 bases, with 13 bases between the two germline ends. CDR3 length: 14 amino acids. Germline CDR1 is SGHVS and CDR2 is FQNEAQ. This sample was included in a study of T cells after yellow fever vaccination. On the study more broadly: For low cell numbers, libraries were made with SMART-Seq v4 Ultra Low Input. Findings and caveats of the study: A small share of clonotypes appeared in both CD4 and CD8 compartments. FACS-sorted repertoires could contain abundant clonotypes contaminating from the bulk population.

They built TCR cDNA with 5'RACE template switching, a step that put in a universal primer site and UMIs. In TCRdb, the 5' RACE reads were re-called with MiXCR into one record per CDR3 protein. The sample consists of more than 250,000 distinct CDR3 sequences, about 6.6% of them appearing once. This clonotype was obtained from a man younger than 35 who received the YFV17D yellow fever vaccine. V usage is TRBV7-8 and J usage is TRBJ1-2, with D tentatively TRBD1 (6 bases). Material: PBMCs, obtained about 41 days after the first yellow fever vaccination. The CDR3 DNA reads TGTGCCAGCAGCTTAGCGCGGGGGCGGGTCGGCTACACCTTC. This sequence encodes CASSLARGRVGYTF.